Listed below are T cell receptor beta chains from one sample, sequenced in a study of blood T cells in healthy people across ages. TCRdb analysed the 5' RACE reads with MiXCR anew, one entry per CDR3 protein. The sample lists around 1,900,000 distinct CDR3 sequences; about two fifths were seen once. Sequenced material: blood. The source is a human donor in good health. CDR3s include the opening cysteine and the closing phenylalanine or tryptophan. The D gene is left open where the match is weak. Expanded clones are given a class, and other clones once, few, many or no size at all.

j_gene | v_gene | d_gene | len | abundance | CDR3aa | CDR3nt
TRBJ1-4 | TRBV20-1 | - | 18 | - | CSARPLGGRYGLDEKLFF | TGCAGTGCTAGGCCCTTGGGGGGGAGGTACGGTCTTGACGAAAAACTGTTTTTT
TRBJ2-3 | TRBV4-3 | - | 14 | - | CASSQTGLADTQYF | TGCGCCAGCAGCCAAACTGGCTTAGCGGATACGCAGTATTTT
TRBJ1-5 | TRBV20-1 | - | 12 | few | CSVSRNNQPQHF | TGCAGTGTCAGTCGCAACAATCAGCCCCAGCATTTT
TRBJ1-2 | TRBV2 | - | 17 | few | CASSVGQGGRRSYGYTF | TGTGCCAGCAGCGTAGGGCAGGGAGGTCGTCGGTCGTATGGCTACACCTTC
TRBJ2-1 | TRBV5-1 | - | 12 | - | CASTGGSNEQFF | TGCGCCAGCACGGGTGGGAGTAATGAGCAGTTCTTC
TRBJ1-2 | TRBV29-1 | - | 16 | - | CGVEEPPWQGGDGYTF | TGCGGCGTTGAAGAACCACCCTGGCAGGGAGGAGATGGCTACACCTTC
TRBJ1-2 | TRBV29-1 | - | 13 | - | CSVEEETNYGYTF | TGCAGCGTTGAAGAAGAGACTAACTATGGCTACACCTTC
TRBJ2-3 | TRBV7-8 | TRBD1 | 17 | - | CASSLEFTGETGDTQYF | TGTGCCAGCAGCTTAGAATTTACAGGGGAGACAGGGGATACGCAGTATTTT
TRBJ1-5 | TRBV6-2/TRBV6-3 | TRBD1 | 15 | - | CASTKGQGANQPQHF | TGTGCCAGCACAAAGGGACAGGGGGCAAATCAGCCCCAGCATTTT
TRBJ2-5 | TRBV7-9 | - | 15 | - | CASSLRAGLRETQYF | TGTGCCAGCAGCTTAAGGGCCGGGTTAAGAGAGACCCAGTACTTC
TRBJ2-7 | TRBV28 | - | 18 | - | CASSSQTLLDRFFDEQYF | TGTGCCAGCAGTTCCCAGACCTTATTAGACAGGTTCTTCGACGAGCAGTACTTC
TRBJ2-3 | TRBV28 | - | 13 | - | CASWTDYTDAQYF | TGTGCCAGCTGGACAGATTACACAGATGCGCAGTATTTT
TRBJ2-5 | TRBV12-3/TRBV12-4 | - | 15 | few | CASSLWGEREETQYF | TGTGCTAGCAGTTTGTGGGGCGAGAGGGAAGAGACCCAGTACTTC
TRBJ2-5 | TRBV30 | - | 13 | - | CAWNPFSQETQYF | TGTGCCTGGAATCCCTTTAGCCAAGAGACCCAGTACTTC
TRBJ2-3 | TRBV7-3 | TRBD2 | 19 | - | CASSSRTSGGHLVTDTQYF | TGTGCCAGCAGCTCACGGACTAGCGGGGGGCACCTAGTCACAGATACGCAGTATTTT
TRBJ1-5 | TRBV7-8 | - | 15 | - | CASSLYRFPQGPQHF | TGTGCCAGCAGCTTATACAGATTCCCTCAGGGGCCCCAGCATTTT